Below, one T cell receptor beta chain is given with its context. Germline V gives CDR1 MNHNY, CDR2 SVGAGI (reference sequence). The CDR3 covers 16 residues. V was pared by 2 bases and J by 0 bases, with 7 bases of the junction left unmatched. The data stem from a study of blood T cell repertoires in COVID-19. Study context: Samples representing acute and convalescent COVID-19 were sourced from the United States, Italy and Spain.

Only in-frame clones appear in the TCRdb table, and some are missing; sequencing was by immunoSEQ multiplex PCR. The top ten hold less than 3.5% of the sample, which has approximately 150,000 clones, approximately 85% seen once. This TCR came from a human donor with acute or convalescent COVID-19. The donor label of this sample is uncertain. The chain carries TRBV6-6 and TRBJ2-7, with 7 bases matching TRBD1. Sample: peripheral blood. CDR3 region: CASSYGSPGGSYEQYF. CDR3 sequence (DNA): TGTGCCAGCAGTTACGGGAGCCCAGGGGGCTCCTACGAGCAGTACTTC.